The 28 T cell receptor beta chains presented below share a single source sample, sequenced in a study of CD8+CD57+ T cells in acquired aplastic anemia. Genomic DNA, serving as template, underwent TCR beta VDJ and CDR3 profiling. TCRdb ran MiXCR on the reads and lists one entry per CDR3 protein. This sample carries about 110,000 distinct CDR3 sequences, 51% of them seen once, and the ten largest clones take under 35%. The sample consisted of sorted CD4+, CD8+, or CD8+CD57+ T cells (not recorded which) from PBMCs. The receptors stem from a human donor in good health, serving as a control.

This chain joins TRBV10-3 and TRBJ1-5; unclear D gene. The CDR3 has 13 amino acids. V lost 0 bases, J lost 4 bases, and 4 bases lay in between. Germline lookup yields CDR1 ENHRY and CDR2 SYGVKD. The CDR3 DNA sequence: TGTGCCATCAGTGAGTCGGAGAATCAGCCCCAGCATTTT. Translation: CAISESENQPQHF.

This clonotype was counted at least ten times. The chain links TRBV4-1 to TRBJ2-1; the D is unclear. Germline CDR1 and CDR2: MGHRA and YSYEKL. V lost 4 bases, J lost 9 bases, and 10 bases lay in between. The CDR3 sequence is 12 residues long. This chain's CDR3 is CASSPELSEQFF. The DNA for the CDR3 is TGCGCCAGCAGCCCTGAATTGTCTGAGCAGTTCTTC.

Many counts were recorded for this clonotype. V is TRBV20-1 and J is TRBJ1-2; D call uncertain. Germline V lookup: CDR1 DFQATT, CDR2 SNEGSKA (reference sequence). The CDR3 totals 8 residues. Trimming removed 8 bases from V and 6 bases from J, with 4 bases in between. The CDR3 sequence: CSSDGYTF. CDR3 DNA: TGCAGTTCCGATGGCTACACCTTC.

This clonotype was seen a single time. Since a much larger clone is just one base distant, this may be a read error. This chain uses TRBV4-3 with TRBJ2-1; D may match TRBD1 or TRBD2 (5 bases each). Germline V gene lookup returns CDR1 LGHNA and CDR2 YSLEER. This CDR3 comprises 12 residues. This CDR3 reads CASSQGGYERFF. CDR3 DNA sequence: TGCGCCAGCAGCCAAGGGGGGTATGAGCGGTTCTTC.

The CDR3, as DNA: TGTGCCACCAGGACAGGGGGGATCAAAGAGCAGTACTTC. Its translation is CATRTGGIKEQYF. The chain is built from TRBV2 and TRBJ2-7; 10 bases align to TRBD1. The CDR3 length is 13 residues. The V segment lost 10 bases and the J segment 7 bases; nucleotides outside the gene matches: 10. Germline CDR1 SNHLY, CDR2 FYNNEI.

This clonotype was recorded a few times. The chain has TRBV2 and TRBJ2-7, with D uncertain. Germline assignment: CDR1 SNHLY and CDR2 FYNNEI. This CDR3 region has 11 residues. V shed 3 bases and J shed 4 bases, with 4 bases lying between them. CDR3 sequence (DNA): TGTGCCAGCAGTGAGCTATACGAGCAGTACTTC. Translating gives CASSELYEQYF. Full variable domain (rest looked up from reference TRBV2 and TRBJ2-7): EPEVTQTPSHQVTQMGQEVILRCVPISNHLYFYWYRQILGQKVEFLVSFYNNEISEKSEIFDDQFSVERPDGSNFTLKIRSTKLEDSAMYFCASSELYEQYFGPGTRLTVT.

This clonotype has at least ten counts. This may arise from a read error, as a much more abundant clone is one base away. The V and J genes are TRBV25-1 and TRBJ2-7, with 11 bases fitting TRBD1. Germline CDR1 reads MGHDK; CDR2 reads SYGVNS. The CDR3 consists of 14 residues. V shed 4 bases, J shed 3 bases, and the junction held 2 bases outside the gene matches. The CDR3 sequence is CASSAGTGGYEQYF. The CDR3 coding sequence is TGTGCCAGCAGTGCAGGGACAGGGGGCTACGAGCAGTACTTC.

The rearrangement joins TRBV29-1 to TRBJ1-1; 7 bases align to TRBD1. Germline CDR1 reads SQVTM; CDR2 reads ANQGSEA. The CDR3 totals 11 residues. V gave up 4 bases and J gave up 6 bases; unmatched junction bases: 2. CDR3 sequence (DNA): TGCAGCGTTGGACAGGGTCCTGAAGCTTTCTTT. Translation gives CSVGQGPEAFF.

Comments on this clonotype: Lacking the conserved final phenylalanine or tryptophan, this CDR3 likely reflects a read error. The DNA is omitted, as the CDR3 cannot be located on it reliably, and the CDR3 follows TCRdb's listing. J is TRBJ1-6 and V is TRBV24-1. In germline, CDR1 is KGHDR, CDR2 SFDVKD. The CDR3 has 8 residues if both end residues are counted. The CDR3: CATSAAVS.

Remarks on this clonotype: At one of its ends the junction is not consistent with the germline gene, which may arise from a read error. This chain joins TRBV25-1 and TRBJ2-1; perhaps TRBD2 as D (5 bases). Germline assignment: CDR1 MGHDK and CDR2 SYGVNS. This CDR3 has 15 residues. The CDR3, as DNA: TGTGCCAGCAGTCCCGGCGACGGCCCCTACAATGAGCGGTCCTTC. Encoded protein: CASSPGDGPYNERSF. The whole variable domain, remainder taken from reference TRBV25-1 and TRBJ2-1, is EADIYQTPRYLVIGTGKKITLECSQTMGHDKMYWYQQDPGMELHLIHYSYGVNSTEKGDLSSESTVSRIRTEHFPLTLESARPSHTSQYLCASSPGDGPYNERSFGPGTRLTVL.

This clonotype was observed at least ten times. The chain is built from TRBV27 and TRBJ1-6, with TRBD1 identical over 10 bases. The V and J ends lost 6 bases and 7 bases, in that order; junction bases with no gene match: 3. The CDR3 extends over 14 amino acids. CDR1 is MNHEY and CDR2 is SMNVEV in the germline V gene (reference sequence). Here the CDR3 reads CASRPGQGNSPLHF. The CDR3, as DNA: TGTGCCAGCAGGCCGGGACAGGGGAATTCACCCCTCCACTTT.

This clonotype was counted many times. The junction departs from germline at one end; a sequencing error may be responsible. Written as DNA, the CDR3 is TGCGCCAGCAGCCAATCTGGACAGGGCGGCGAGCAGTACTTC. Translated, it gives CASSQSGQGGEQYF. This chain joins TRBV4-2 and TRBJ2-7, with TRBD1 identical over 8 bases. This CDR3 is built from 14 residues. The germline V gene encodes CDR1 LGHNA and CDR2 YNFKEQ.

The count of this clonotype is one. The chain has TRBV19 and TRBJ1-5; the match to TRBD1 covers 9 bases. This CDR3 contains 15 residues. J gave up 7 bases and V 4 bases, and 8 bases lay outside the gene matches. CDR1 is LNHDA, CDR2 SQIVND, per germline (reference sequence). The CDR3 sequence: CASSKIQGAPQPQHF. CDR3 nucleotides: TGTGCCAGTAGTAAGATACAGGGGGCGCCGCAGCCCCAGCATTTT.

The chain couples TRBV24-1 to TRBJ2-2; 7 positions match TRBD2. Germline V gene sequence: CDR1 KGHDR, CDR2 SFDVKD. Trimming took 10 bases from V and 5 from J; bases not matched to a gene: 9. The CDR3 loop spans 14 amino acids. CDR3 loop: CATGGTVGTGELFF. Here the CDR3 DNA reads TGTGCCACGGGGGGGACTGTTGGAACCGGGGAGCTGTTTTTT.

On this clonotype itself: A much larger clonotype is one base distant, so this may be a read error. The chain joins TRBV12-3 or TRBV12-4 to TRBJ1-6, with D hard to call. This CDR3 spans 14 amino acids. Trimming took 3 bases from V and 5 from J, leaving 8 bases between them. The chain's CDR3 is CASSLDGDNSPLHF. CDR3 bases: TGTGCCAGCAGTTTGGACGGAGATAATTCACCCCTCCACTTT.

This clonotype was seen repeatedly, ten times or more. The chain combines TRBV6-1 with TRBJ1-2; 8 bases align to TRBD1. The CDR3 sequence is 13 residues long. Germline CDR1 reads MNHNS; CDR2 reads SASEGT. V lost 7 bases, J lost 5 bases, and 6 bases stayed unmatched. The CDR3 protein is CASTPGGRYGYTF. The CDR3 DNA is TGTGCCAGCACCCCAGGGGGCCGGTATGGCTACACCTTC.

The V call is TRBV2, the J call TRBJ2-3; D unclear. The V gene lost 7 bases and the J gene lost 3 bases, with 5 bases spanning the gap. The CDR3 sequence is 11 residues long. The germline gives CDR1 SNHLY, CDR2 FYNNEI. DNA of the CDR3: TGTGCCAGCACTGGAACAGATACGCAGTATTTT. Translation: CASTGTDTQYF.

The genes are TRBV4-2 and TRBJ2-7; possibly TRBD1 for D (5 bases). The V gene lost 0 bases and the J gene lost 5 bases, with 11 bases spanning the gap. The germline gives CDR1 LGHNA, CDR2 YNFKEQ. The CDR3 is 14 amino acids. CDR3 protein: CASSQEKEGDEQYF. The CDR3, as DNA: TGTGCCAGCAGCCAAGAGAAGGAAGGGGACGAGCAGTACTTC.

In its sample, this clonotype was seen a few times. The chain has TRBV29-1 and TRBJ1-1; D not certain. CDR3 length: 14 residues. In germline, CDR1 is SQVTM, CDR2 ANQGSEA. V lost 4 bases to trimming and J lost 1 base, with 13 bases between them. CDR3 sequence (DNA): TGCAGCGTTGTTTACCGGGATCCGAACACTGAAGCTTTCTTT. It is translated as CSVVYRDPNTEAFF.

The V and J genes are TRBV10-3 and TRBJ1-2; D possibly corresponds to TRBD1 (5 bases). V lost 4 bases and J 5 bases, leaving 17 bases between the germline ends. Per the germline V gene, CDR1 is ENHRY and CDR2 is SYGVKD. This CDR3 region has 15 residues. The CDR3 loop reads CAISGRGSSQYGYTF. The CDR3 bases are TGTGCCATCAGTGGAAGGGGATCCAGTCAGTATGGCTACACCTTC.

This clonotype showed up many times. This chain links TRBV15 with TRBJ2-2; a possible D gene is TRBD2 (7 bases). Germline V gives CDR1 LNHNV, CDR2 YYDKDF (reference sequence). The CDR3 spans 16 residues. Trimming left V 7 bases short and J 0 bases short, with 15 bases between. The CDR3 DNA reads TGTGCCACCAACAGTGAGGGGGGGCCGAACACCGGGGAGCTGTTTTTT. This codes for CATNSEGGPNTGELFF.

The chain links TRBV2 to TRBJ2-1; 8 nucleotides match TRBD1. CDR3 length: 13 amino acids. Germline CDR1 is SNHLY and CDR2 is FYNNEI. The ends lost 1 base at V and 13 bases at J; junction bases unmatched: 6. CDR3 DNA sequence: TGTGCCAGCAGTGAAGAATTGGGGACAGGACAGTTCTTC. It is translated as CASSEELGTGQFF.

This chain joins TRBV10-2 and TRBJ2-7; weak D call: TRBD2 (5 bases). This CDR3 region has 16 residues. Germline V lookup: CDR1 WSHSY, CDR2 SAAADI. V lost 2 bases to trimming and J lost 1 base, with 15 bases between them. CDR3 loop: CASSEAGSFVSYEQYF. The DNA of the CDR3 is TGCGCCAGCAGTGAGGCGGGTAGCTTCGTTTCCTACGAGCAGTACTTC.

The sample holds many counts of this clonotype. The V gene is TRBV25-1, the J gene TRBJ1-2; 7 positions match TRBD1. This CDR3 is 13 amino acids long. With 6 bases clipped from V and 6 bases from J, the junction kept 7 bases outside the gene matches. Germline loops: CDR1 MGHDK, CDR2 SYGVNS. The CDR3 loop is CASRGGTANGYTF. The CDR3 DNA reads as TGTGCCAGCAGGGGGGGGACAGCAAATGGCTACACCTTC.

This clonotype was picked up many times. This chain joins TRBV10-3 and TRBJ1-3; no clear D gene. Trimming stripped 0 bases from V and 0 bases from J, with 9 bases between. Germline loops: CDR1 ENHRY, CDR2 SYGVKD. This CDR3 has 16 amino acids. CDR3 sequence: CAISESVADSGNTIYF. Written as DNA, the CDR3 is TGTGCCATCAGTGAGTCGGTGGCAGACTCTGGAAACACCATATATTTT.

This clonotype was found once. This clone may be a read error of a much larger clone one base away. The CDR3 reads CASSLGRGREAFF. CDR3 nucleotide sequence: TGTGCCAGCAGTCTGGGGAGGGGACGAGAAGCTTTCTTT. The V call is TRBV25-1, the J call TRBJ1-1; D is perhaps TRBD1 (5 bases). The CDR3 covers 13 residues. Germline assignment: CDR1 MGHDK and CDR2 SYGVNS. Trimming pared 5 bases from V and 8 bases from J, leaving 15 bases between. The entire variable domain, with the rest obtained from reference TRBV25-1 and TRBJ1-1, is as follows: EADIYQTPRYLVIGTGKKITLECSQTMGHDKMYWYQQDPGMELHLIHYSYGVNSTEKGDLSSESTVSRIRTEHFPLTLESARPSHTSQYLCASSLGRGREAFFGQGTRLTVV.

The chain is built from TRBV7-2 and TRBJ1-1; 8 nucleotides align to TRBD1. The trim removed 6 bases at V and 7 bases at J, leaving 4 bases unmatched. Germline V lookup: CDR1 SGHTA, CDR2 FQGNSA. CDR3 length: 12 residues. The CDR3 loop is CASRGQESEAFF. CDR3 coding DNA: TGTGCCAGCAGGGGACAGGAGAGTGAAGCTTTCTTT.

This clonotype was recorded a few times. J is TRBJ2-5 and V is TRBV15; no definite D call. This CDR3 is built from 13 residues. CDR1 is LNHNV, CDR2 YYDKDF, per germline (reference sequence). The ends were cut back, 3 bases at V and 4 bases at J, with 9 bases in the middle. CDR3 in DNA: TGTGCCACCAGCAGGGGTGCAGGAGAGACCCAGTACTTC. Protein product: CATSRGAGETQYF.